This is a list of T cell receptor beta chains from one sample in a study of blood T cell repertoires in COVID-19. Sequencing was performed with immunoSEQ multiplex PCR; in TCRdb, only in-frame clones are kept and a portion is missing. Of around 60,000 clones detected, roughly nine tenths appear once; the ten largest clones hold roughly 1.3%. The specimen sequenced was peripheral blood. The source of these receptors is a man aged 55 to 70 with acute or convalescent COVID-19. Both conserved end residues are part of each CDR3. The D gene is left open where the match is weak. Expanded clones get a size class; other rows say once, few or many, or leave the size out.

TRBV7-2	NA	TRBJ2-1	17	TRBD2	TGTGCCAGCAGCTCCCTCCTAGCGGGGGGTTCTAGCAATGAGCAGTTCTTC	CASSSLLAGGSSNEQFF
TRBV29-1	NA	TRBJ2-1	15	NA	TGCAGCGTGGGGGGGGCAGGGTTTATCAACAATGAGCAGTTCTTC	CSVGGAGFINNEQFF
TRBV5-8	NA	TRBJ1-5	15	NA	TGTGCCAGCAGCTTGGACGGGAGTTGGGGTCAGCCCCAGCATTTT	CASSLDGSWGQPQHF
TRBV6-5	NA	TRBJ1-5	14	TRBD1	TGTGCCAGCAGGGACAGGGCTAGCAATCAGCCCCAGCATTTT	CASRDRASNQPQHF
TRBV6-5	NA	TRBJ1-2	14	TRBD1	TGTGCCAGCAGCCGGGACAGAGTAAACTATGGCTACACCTTC	CASSRDRVNYGYTF
TRBV14	NA	TRBJ1-1	17	NA	TGTGCCAGCAGCCTAGCGCAGGACGGGCCCCGATGGACTGAAGCTTTCTTT	CASSLAQDGPRWTEAFF
TRBV10-3	once	TRBJ2-1	17	TRBD1	TGTGCCATCAGTGAGTCGACATGGGACAGGGATGTCGGTGAGCAGTTCTTC	CAISESTWDRDVGEQFF
TRBV5-1	NA	TRBJ2-1	14	TRBD2	TGCGCCAGCAGCTTACGTTCCGGGGGGGATGAGCAGTTCTTC	CASSLRSGGDEQFF
TRBV19	NA	TRBJ1-1	13	NA	TGTGCCAGTAGTCTTAAAATTAACACTGAAGCTTTCTTT	CASSLKINTEAFF
TRBV19	NA	TRBJ1-6	16	TRBD1	TGTGCCAGTAGACGCGACGGACAGGGGGGCGGATCACCCCTCCACTTT	CASRRDGQGGGSPLHF
TRBV30	NA	TRBJ1-6	15	TRBD1	TGTGCCTGGAGCGCGACAGGGTTAGGTAATTCACCCCTCCACTTT	CAWSATGLGNSPLHF
TRBV11-2	NA	TRBJ1-1	16	NA	TGTGCCAGCAGCTTGGTGGCAGGGGTTTCGAACACTGAAGCTTTCTTT	CASSLVAGVSNTEAFF
TRBV5-4	once	TRBJ2-7	13	NA	TGTGCCAGCAGCTTGTTTGGAGGGTACGAGCAGTACTTC	CASSLFGGYEQYF
TRBV7-9	NA	TRBJ1-1	15	TRBD1	TGTGCCAGCAGCTTTCAGGGGGGTATCGGGACTGAAGCTTTCTTT	CASSFQGGIGTEAFF
TRBV5-1	NA	TRBJ2-1	13	TRBD1	TGCGCCAGCAGCGGGGGACAGTACAATGAGCAGTTCTTC	CASSGGQYNEQFF
TRBV19	NA	TRBJ2-1	18	TRBD2	TGTGCCAGTAGTATGTTGGGCCCCGGCGGGACTACATACAATGAGCAGTTCTTC	CASSMLGPGGTTYNEQFF
TRBV7-9	NA	TRBJ1-6	15	NA	TGTGCCAGCAGCTTAGATGCAGGGTCGCGCTCACCCCTCCACTTT	CASSLDAGSRSPLHF
TRBV5-1	NA	TRBJ1-6	20	TRBD1	TGCGCCAGCAGCTTTGGTGGAGGACAGGGGGTGTACTCCTATAATTCACCCCTCCACTTT	CASSFGGGQGVYSYNSPLHF
TRBV10-3	NA	TRBJ1-1	13	NA	TGTGCCATCAGTGAGGACAGGACCAAGGAAGCTTTCTTT	CAISEDRTKEAFF
TRBV19	NA	TRBJ1-1	15	NA	TGTGCCAGTAGTTCCCAGGGAATAGTTAACACTGAAGCTTTCTTT	CASSSQGIVNTEAFF
TRBV5-1	NA	TRBJ1-1	13	NA	TGCGCCAGCAGCCAAACAGGGAGCACTGAAGCTTTCTTT	CASSQTGSTEAFF
TRBV7-9	NA	TRBJ1-1	11	NA	TGTGCCAGCAGCTTACAGGCTGAAGCTTTCTTT	CASSLQAEAFF
TRBV6-6	NA	TRBJ1-4	14	NA	TGTGCCAGCAGGCCCCCCCGCGGTAATGAAAAACTGTTTTTT	CASRPPRGNEKLFF
TRBV7-2	NA	TRBJ1-3	14	NA	TGTGCCAGCAGCGAAAACCGGGGGGGAAACACCATATATTTT	CASSENRGGNTIYF
TRBV29-1	few	TRBJ1-1	13	TRBD1	TGCAGCGTTAACCGGGACAGGAACACTGAAGCTTTCTTT	CSVNRDRNTEAFF
TRBV5-1	NA	TRBJ2-3	15	TRBD2	TGCGCCAGCAGCTTGGCCGGGGGGAGCGCAGATACGCAGTATTTT	CASSLAGGSADTQYF
TRBV27	NA	TRBJ2-7	16	TRBD2	TGTGCCAGCAGTCAAAGGACTAGCTTATTCTCCTACGAGCAGTACTTC	CASSQRTSLFSYEQYF
TRBV18	NA	TRBJ1-1	17	NA	TGTGCCAGCTCAGCAATTAACAGGGTTTCTACCGGCGGCGCAGCTTTCTTT	CASSAINRVSTGGAAFF
TRBV6-2/TRBV6-3	NA	TRBJ2-7	14	NA	TGTGCCAGCAGTTACCCTAGCGAAGCCTACGAGCAGTACTTC	CASSYPSEAYEQYF
TRBV29-1	NA	TRBJ2-1	13	NA	TGCAGCGTGACCCCGAGGGGGTTCAATGAGCAGTTCTTC	CSVTPRGFNEQFF
TRBV5-1	NA	TRBJ1-1	15	NA	TGCGCCAGCAGCTTGGAAGGTGGCGGGGTCACTGAAGCTTTCTTT	CASSLEGGGVTEAFF